This T cell receptor beta chain is from a study of T cell responses to AZD1222 COVID-19 vaccine. The study, taken as a whole, reports: Vaccine-associated CD4 TCRs ranged over spike, dominating at 160-218 and 743-854.

The CDR3 loop spans 15 amino acids. Trimming took off 9 bases at V and 5 bases at J, with 22 bases between the two ends. Per germline, CDR1 LGHDT and CDR2 YNNKEL (reference sequence). Sequencing was performed with immunoSEQ multiplex PCR; in TCRdb, only in-frame clones are kept and a portion is missing. The repertoire consists of tens of thousands of clones, with approximately 80% occurring once and the leading ten covering roughly 6.6%. Remarks on this clone: Its antigen is as yet unknown.

The V and J genes are TRBV3-1 (or the pseudogene TRBV3-2) and TRBJ2-5, with D maybe TRBD1 (5 bases). The material was peripheral blood, obtained on day 0 of AZD1222 vaccination. This TCR derives from an adult in good health. The CDR3 spells CASGDKGLLEETQYF. The CDR3, as DNA: TGTGCCAGTGGGGATAAGGGGCTCCTTGAGGAGACCCAGTACTTC.